This T cell receptor (beta chain) stems from a study of Ad26.COV2.S vaccination and SARS-CoV-2 variants. Treatment of the sample: some 19 received Ad26.COV2.S at low or high dose, single or two shots; roughly 5 received placebo; per-sample allocation not given. On day 63 after the first injection, vaccine and placebo recipients gave samples. The germline V and J ends were trimmed by 1 base and 2 bases, with 15 bases remaining between them. Germline V gene lookup returns CDR1 MNHNS and CDR2 SASEGT. The CDR3 extends over 16 amino acids. Here immunoSEQ multiplex PCR was the method, and the copy in TCRdb shows in-frame clones only, minus some. The sample shows some 300,000 clones, over 80% of them seen only once.

V gene TRBV6-1 combines with J gene TRBJ2-7, with D unresolved. The receptor's source is a person aged 18-60 years who received the Ad26.COV2.S COVID-19 vaccine or a placebo. Sequencing was performed on peripheral blood, taken in a trial of Ad26.COV2.S vaccine versus placebo. Written as DNA, the CDR3 is TGTGCCAGCAGTGAAGTCTTGAGGTCCCTCGCCTACGAGCAGTACTTC. This gives the protein CASSEVLRSLAYEQYF.